One and the same sample provided the 28 T cell receptor beta chains below, sequenced in a study of regulatory and conventional T cells in RAG deficiency. Blood CD4+ CD25-low CD127-high conventional T cells supplied the genomic DNA template. Method: immunoSEQ multiplex PCR; TCRdb's copy keeps in-frame clones and lacks some. Of 21,000 or so clones listed, about 92% are singletons. In addition, the sample was reused for a study of regulatory T cells. That source reports: Primers: 52 TRBV forward and 13 TRBJ reverse.

The sample was CD4+ T cells sorted from blood. Receptor source: a human donor in good health.

V usage is TRBV6-5 and J usage is TRBJ2-1; 7 bases fit TRBD1. J lost 8 bases, V lost 1 base, and 8 bases had no gene match. The CDR3 extends over 15 amino acids. From germline, CDR1 is MNHEY and CDR2 SVGAGI. CDR3 DNA sequence: TGTGCCAGCAGTTACTTGGTAGGGGGCTCTGATGAGCAGTTCTTC. Translating it yields CASSYLVGGSDEQFF.

The gene calls are TRBV7-2 and TRBJ2-1; D is undetermined. This CDR3 region has 15 residues. Germline values: CDR1 SGHTA, CDR2 FQGNSA. With 4 bases removed from V and 0 bases from J, the gap between germline ends came to 10 bases. The DNA of the CDR3 is TGTGCCAGCAGCTCCTACTGGAACTCCTACAATGAGCAGTTCTTC. Amino acid sequence: CASSSYWNSYNEQFF.

The chain has TRBV5-1 and TRBJ2-2, with a possible D match to TRBD2 (6 bases). Germline lookup yields CDR1 SGHRS and CDR2 YFSETQ. This CDR3 is 15 amino acids long. V lost 6 bases to trimming and J lost 4 bases, with 16 bases between them. CDR3 loop: CASMLEGIGTGELFF. The CDR3 DNA reads as TGCGCCAGCATGCTGGAGGGAATTGGCACCGGGGAGCTGTTTTTT.

This CDR3 reads CAWSPAFGNTIYF. The CDR3 coding sequence is TGTGCCTGGAGTCCAGCATTTGGAAACACCATATATTTT. This rearrangement joins TRBV30 to TRBJ1-3, with D unclear. Germline-derived CDR1 and CDR2 are GTSNPN and SVGIG (reference sequence). With 2 bases removed from V and 3 bases from J, the gap between germline ends came to 8 bases. This CDR3 has 13 amino acids.

The chain employs TRBV6-5 and TRBJ1-4; tentatively, D is TRBD1 (5 bases). This CDR3 is built from 15 residues. The germline CDR1 and CDR2 sequences are MNHEY and SVGAGI. V lost 0 bases to trimming and J lost 6 bases, with 11 bases between them. Here the CDR3 DNA reads TGTGCCAGCAGTTACTCGGGGCAGCCGGATGAAAAACTGTTTTTT. This gives the protein CASSYSGQPDEKLFF.

This chain uses TRBV5-1 with TRBJ1-5, with a weak D call TRBD1 (6 bases). The CDR3 length is 14 residues. Trimming left V 1 base short and J 3 bases short, with 8 bases between. Germline-derived CDR1 and CDR2 are SGHRS and YFSETQ. CDR3 DNA sequence: TGCGCCAGCAGCTTGACAGGGTACAATCAGCCCCAGCATTTT. Translating gives CASSLTGYNQPQHF.

The rearrangement joins TRBV7-6 to TRBJ2-1, with TRBD1 matching over 11 bases. Germline V gene sequence: CDR1 SGHVS, CDR2 FNYEAQ. V gave up 5 bases and J gave up 10 bases; unmatched junction bases: 7. CDR3 length: 14 amino acids. The CDR3 nucleotides read TGTGCCAGCAGCCCCGGACAGGGGGCATGGGAGCAGTTCTTC. Translation: CASSPGQGAWEQFF.

The V and J genes are TRBV4-1 and TRBJ2-5; 9 bases are shared with TRBD2. Unmatched junction bases numbered 11, after V lost 5 bases and J lost 4 bases. CDR3 length: 16 amino acids. The V gene's germline CDR1 is MGHRA and CDR2 YSYEKL. In nucleotides, the CDR3 is TGCGCCAGCAGCGAAGCGGGCGCGGGGGGGATAGAGACCCAGTACTTC. This sequence encodes CASSEAGAGGIETQYF.

The rearrangement links TRBV5-1 to TRBJ1-4; possible D gene TRBD1, 5 bases. Trimming took off 5 bases at V and 2 bases at J, with 10 bases between the two ends. The CDR3 totals 14 residues. The germline gives CDR1 SGHRS, CDR2 YFSETQ. The CDR3, as DNA: TGCGCCAGCAGAAGGGGCAGGACTAATGAAAAACTGTTTTTT. Translation gives CASRRGRTNEKLFF.

This sequence joins TRBV11-2 and TRBJ1-1; D is perhaps TRBD1 (5 bases). Trimming took 0 bases from V and 4 from J, leaving 9 bases between them. The germline V gene encodes CDR1 SGHAT and CDR2 FQNNGV. The CDR3 is 14 amino acids. DNA of the CDR3: TGTGCCAGCAGCTTAGATCCGGGGACCACTGAAGCTTTCTTT. It encodes CASSLDPGTTEAFF. The full variable domain, its missing parts supplied by reference TRBV11-2 and TRBJ1-1, is EAGVAQSPRYKIIEKRQSVAFWCNPISGHATLYWYQQILGQGPKLLIQFQNNGVVDDSQLPKDRFSAERLKGVDSTLKIQPAKLEDSAVYLCASSLDPGTTEAFFGQGTRLTVV.

The genes are TRBV5-5 and TRBJ1-2; D is undetermined. The CDR3 is 14 residues long. V dropped 6 bases and J dropped 3 bases, with 15 bases sitting between them. Germline lookup yields CDR1 SGHKS and CDR2 YYEKEE (reference sequence). CDR3 nucleotides: TGTGCCAGCAACGTGCGGGCCGAACACTATGGCTACACCTTC. It encodes CASNVRAEHYGYTF.

V is TRBV11-3 and J is TRBJ2-5, with D hard to call. The V and J ends lost 6 bases and 7 bases respectively, with 9 bases between them. Germline assignment: CDR1 SGHNT and CDR2 YENEEA. This CDR3 has 11 amino acids. The CDR3 DNA is TGTGCCAGCAGGGGTTTGGGGACCCAGTACTTC. Amino acids: CASRGLGTQYF.

The genes are TRBV5-6 and TRBJ2-6; D may be TRBD1 (6 bases). V was pared by 0 bases and J by 0 bases, with 13 bases between. The CDR3 is 18 residues long. From germline, CDR1 is SGHDT and CDR2 YYEEEE. The CDR3 DNA reads TGTGCCAGCAGCTTGGTGGCAGGGGCCAGCTCTGGGGCCAACGTCCTGACTTTC. This gives the protein CASSLVAGASSGANVLTF. The variable domain in full, completed from reference TRBV5-6 and TRBJ2-6, reads DAGVTQSPTHLIKTRGQQVTLRCSPKSGHDTVSWYQQALGQGPQFIFQYYEEEERQRGNFPDRFSGHQFPNYSSELNVNALLLGDSALYLCASSLVAGASSGANVLTFGAGSRLTVL.

This clone was observed once. The chain is built from TRBV2 and TRBJ2-5; D assignment may be TRBD1 or TRBD2 (5 bases each). The DNA end favors TRBJ2-7, so the J call may be wrong. CDR1 is SNHLY, CDR2 FYNNEI, per germline. This CDR3 is 12 amino acids long. The CDR3 spells CASSDWDGEQYF. The CDR3 nucleotides are TGTGCCAGCAGTGATTGGGACGGCGAGCAGTACTTC.

This clone was recorded only once. The chain has TRBV6-5 and TRBJ1-2; D is perhaps TRBD1 (5 bases). The germline gives CDR1 MNHEY, CDR2 SVGAGI. The CDR3 extends over 13 amino acids. The V gene lost 0 bases and the J gene lost 8 bases, with 10 bases spanning the gap. The CDR3 protein is CASSYSGARGYTF. Here the CDR3 DNA reads TGTGCCAGCAGTTACTCCGGGGCCCGGGGCTACACCTTC.

The V gene is TRBV5-4, the J gene TRBJ1-4; D perhaps matches TRBD1 (5 bases). V lost 5 bases to trimming and J lost 5 bases, with 10 bases between them. Germline CDR1 reads SGHNT; CDR2 reads YYREEE (reference sequence). This CDR3 has 13 residues. The CDR3 reads CASRSQGNEKLFF. The CDR3 DNA follows: TGTGCCAGCAGGAGTCAGGGAAATGAAAAACTGTTTTTT.

The chain links TRBV18 to TRBJ2-5; 8 positions match TRBD2. Looked up from germline, CDR1 is KGHSH and CDR2 is LQKENI. Trimming removed 0 bases from V and 3 bases from J; junction bases left unmatched: 3. The CDR3 is 15 residues long. The CDR3 reads CASSPPTSAEETQYF. CDR3 in DNA: TGTGCCAGCTCACCACCGACTAGCGCAGAAGAGACCCAGTACTTC.

V usage is TRBV15 and J usage is TRBJ2-3; TRBD1 agrees at 8 bases. The length of the CDR3 is 15 residues. Germline lookup yields CDR1 LNHNV and CDR2 YYDKDF (reference sequence). Trimming cost V 1 base and J 3 bases; bases outside gene matches: 3. CDR3 nucleotide sequence: TGTGCCACCAGCAGAGTGGACAGGGTGACAGATACGCAGTATTTT. Translation: CATSRVDRVTDTQYF.

The chain combines TRBV5-1 with TRBJ2-5, with 8 bases aligning to TRBD2. Trimming removed 0 bases from V and 4 bases from J; junction bases left unmatched: 5. The CDR3 contains 15 residues. The germline gives CDR1 SGHRS, CDR2 YFSETQ. The CDR3: CASSLAPSGRETQYF. As DNA, the CDR3 is TGCGCCAGCAGCTTGGCCCCCAGCGGGAGAGAGACCCAGTACTTC. Looking up the rest from reference TRBV5-1 and TRBJ2-5 gives the full variable domain: KAGVTQTPRYLIKTRGQQVTLSCSPISGHRSVSWYQQTPGQGLQFLFEYFSETQRNKGNFPGRFSGRQFSNSRSEMNVSTLELGDSALYLCASSLAPSGRETQYFGPGTRLLVL.

This rearrangement joins TRBV6-6 to TRBJ1-5; D call uncertain. The CDR3 has 14 amino acids. Germline values: CDR1 MNHNY, CDR2 SVGAGI (reference sequence). Trimming removed 4 bases at V and 3 bases at J, with 10 bases between. CDR3: CASSSRSYNQPQHF. The CDR3 DNA follows: TGTGCCAGCAGTTCCCGCTCCTACAATCAGCCCCAGCATTTT.

The rearrangement joins TRBV15 to TRBJ2-2; no clear D. Germline V gives CDR1 LNHNV, CDR2 YYDKDF (reference sequence). The CDR3 has 14 amino acids. V was pared by 0 bases and J by 1 base, with 3 bases between. The CDR3 nucleotides are TGTGCCACCAGCAGAGATTGGAACACCGGGGAGCTGTTTTTT. It specifies CATSRDWNTGELFF.

The rearrangement joins TRBV21-1 to TRBJ1-5; the DNA was not compared with TRBD1, the D call given in the table. TRBV21-1 is marked as a pseudogene. The length of the CDR3 is 12 residues. CDR3 bases: TGTGCCAGCAGCAAACAGGGTCAGCCCCAGCATTTT. It translates to CASSKQGQPQHF.

The chain combines TRBV19 with TRBJ2-3; weak D call: TRBD1 (5 bases). The CDR3 length is 17 residues. Germline CDR1 is LNHDA and CDR2 is SQIVND (reference sequence). Trimming shortened V by 3 bases and J by 6 bases, and 22 bases separated the two germline ends. The CDR3 DNA reads TGTGCCAGTAGTATCGAAACAGGTTCCCATCTTGCGGATACGCAGTATTTT. Amino acid sequence: CASSIETGSHLADTQYF.

The chain carries TRBV9 and TRBJ1-4, with 7 bases aligning to TRBD1. The CDR3 is made up of 17 amino acids. Unmatched junction bases numbered 9, after V lost 0 bases and J lost 4 bases. The germline gives CDR1 SGDLS, CDR2 YYNGEE. This chain's CDR3 is CASSVGVGGGVNEKLFF. CDR3 DNA: TGTGCCAGCAGCGTAGGGGTCGGAGGGGGCGTTAATGAAAAACTGTTTTTT.

J is TRBJ1-2 and V is TRBV29-1; the D is unclear. The V gene's germline CDR1 is SQVTM and CDR2 ANQGSEA. Trimming shortened V by 0 bases and J by 0 bases, and 11 bases separated the two germline ends. The CDR3 contains 15 residues. CDR3 region: CSVEDTTDSNYGYTF. Written as DNA, the CDR3 is TGCAGCGTTGAAGATACAACAGACTCTAACTATGGCTACACCTTC. Full variable domain (outside the CDR3, taken from reference TRBV29-1 and TRBJ1-2): SAVISQKPSRDICQRGTSLTIQCQVDSQVTMMFWYRQQPGQSLTLIATANQGSEATYESGFVIDKFPISRPNLTFSTLTVSNMSPEDSSIYLCSVEDTTDSNYGYTFGSGTRLTVV.

The V call is TRBV2, the J call TRBJ2-6; the D call may be TRBD1 or TRBD2 (5 bases each). Germline assignment: CDR1 SNHLY and CDR2 FYNNEI. The CDR3 extends over 16 amino acids. V dropped 2 bases and J dropped 2 bases, with 10 bases sitting between them. Here the CDR3 DNA reads TGTGCCAGCAGTGAAACTCGAGGGGCTGGGGCCAACGTCCTGACTTTC. The encoded protein is CASSETRGAGANVLTF.

The CDR3 here is CASTRLGGANVLTF. The DNA for the CDR3 is TGTGCCAGTACTAGGCTGGGTGGGGCCAACGTCCTGACTTTC. The chain recombines TRBV19 with TRBJ2-6; D is ambiguous. The germline gives CDR1 LNHDA, CDR2 SQIVND (reference sequence). CDR3 size: 14 residues. V lost 7 bases and J lost 3, with 10 bases in between.

The CDR3 bases are TGTGCCAGTAGTATGTTGGACGACACTGAAGCTTTCTTT. Amino acid sequence: CASSMLDDTEAFF. The gene calls are TRBV19 and TRBJ1-1; D gene unclear. Trimming took 3 bases from V and 3 from J, leaving 8 bases between them. The CDR3 is 13 residues long. CDR1 is LNHDA and CDR2 is SQIVND in the germline V gene (reference sequence). Using reference TRBV19 and TRBJ1-1 for the parts outside the CDR3, the full variable domain is DGGITQSPKYLFRKEGQNVTLSCEQNLNHDAMYWYRQDPGQGLRLIYYSQIVNDFQKGDIAEGYSVSREKKESFPLTVTSAQKNPTAFYLCASSMLDDTEAFFGQGTRLTVV.